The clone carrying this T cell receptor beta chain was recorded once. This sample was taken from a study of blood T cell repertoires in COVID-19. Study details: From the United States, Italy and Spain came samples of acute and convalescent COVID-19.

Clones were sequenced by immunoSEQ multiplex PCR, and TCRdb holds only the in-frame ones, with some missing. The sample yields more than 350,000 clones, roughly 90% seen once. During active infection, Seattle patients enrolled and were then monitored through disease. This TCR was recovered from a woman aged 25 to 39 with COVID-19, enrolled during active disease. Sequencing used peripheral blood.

The CDR3 sequence: CASRWTDSGANVLTF. In nucleotides, the CDR3 is TGTGCCAGCAGGTGGACAGACTCTGGGGCCAACGTCCTGACTTTC. The chain uses TRBV28 and TRBJ2-6; tentative D call: TRBD1 (6 bases). The CDR3 loop spans 15 amino acids. Trimming stripped 6 bases from V and 0 bases from J, with 9 bases between. CDR1 MDHEN and CDR2 SYDVKM come from the germline V gene.